This T cell receptor (beta chain) emerged from a study of blood T cells in healthy people across ages. Germline CDR1 is DFQATT and CDR2 is SNEGSKA (reference sequence). The length of the CDR3 is 14 residues. V gave up 6 bases and J gave up 0 bases, with 12 bases separating them. There were healthy Caucasian individuals from Russia, aged about 6 to 100, serving as donors. Per sample, a minimum of 6 million PBMCs were isolated. At least 6 micrograms of total RNA were extracted per sample. With a J-beta primer mix and a sample-barcoded 5' primer, a second PCR ran roughly 7 to 11 cycles. TCRdb called the 5' RACE reads again in MiXCR, with one record for every CDR3 protein. The sample gives about 680,000 distinct CDR3 sequences, about 52% of which show up once; roughly 34% is in the top ten.

V gene TRBV20-1 combines with J gene TRBJ2-1; D unresolved. The sample comprised blood. The receptor was derived from a woman aged 60-70 years in good health. CDR3 amino acids: CSALRGNSYNEQFF. In DNA form, the CDR3 reads TGCAGTGCCCTGCGCGGAAACTCCTACAATGAGCAGTTCTTC.